These 25 T cell receptor beta chains came from one sample sequenced in a study of T cell changes during pregnancy in multiple sclerosis. Here immunoSEQ multiplex PCR was the method, and the copy in TCRdb shows in-frame clones only, minus some. Of some 40,000 clones listed, around 90% are singletons. The source material was CD4+ T cells from peripheral blood mononuclear cells, sampled before pregnancy. The receptor source for this set is a female donor with multiple sclerosis, enrolled in a pregnancy study.

The chain joins TRBV15 to TRBJ2-3, with TRBD2 as a possible D gene (7 bases). The CDR3 covers 16 residues. Trimming cost V 0 bases and J 6 bases, with 16 bases left between them. Germline CDR1 is LNHNV and CDR2 is YYDKDF (reference sequence). The CDR3 bases are TGTGCCACCAGCAGAGACCCGGGGGGCCAGGGGGATACGCAGTATTTT. It codes for CATSRDPGGQGDTQYF.

The chain employs TRBV6-1 and TRBJ2-7; 8 bases match TRBD2. This CDR3 is 15 amino acids long. Germline lookup yields CDR1 MNHNS and CDR2 SASEGT. Trimming removed 8 bases from V and 6 bases from J; junction bases left unmatched: 15. The CDR3 DNA follows: TGTGCCAGCCTACCCCGGGAGGGGTCGGGCGTCGAGCAGTACTTC. Its protein product is CASLPREGSGVEQYF.

The chain couples TRBV4-1 to TRBJ2-1, with D tentatively TRBD1 (6 bases). Deletions cut 4 bases from V and 5 bases from J, with 12 bases between. Per germline, CDR1 MGHRA and CDR2 YSYEKL. The CDR3 runs 14 residues. The CDR3 coding sequence is TGCGCCAGCAGCCCACAGACAGGCGACAATGAGCAGTTCTTC. Encoded protein: CASSPQTGDNEQFF.

This clone was observed a single time. This rearrangement joins TRBV6-1 to TRBJ1-1; perhaps TRBD1 as D (5 bases). The germline gives CDR1 MNHNS, CDR2 SASEGT. With 4 bases removed from V and 0 bases from J, the gap between germline ends came to 12 bases. The CDR3 has 15 residues. This CDR3 is CASSAVWGVNTEAFF. For the CDR3, the DNA is TGTGCCAGCAGTGCGGTGTGGGGGGTGAACACTGAAGCTTTCTTT.

The chain joins TRBV18 to TRBJ2-1, with D perhaps TRBD2 (6 bases). The V gene lost 5 bases and the J gene lost 4 bases, with 12 bases spanning the gap. CDR1 and CDR2 (germline): KGHSH, LQKENI. The CDR3 contains 14 residues. As DNA, the CDR3 is TGTGCCAGCTCAATCGGGACTCCGTACAATGAGCAGTTCTTC. Translating it yields CASSIGTPYNEQFF.

This chain joins TRBV7-9 and TRBJ1-2; maybe TRBD1 (6 bases). Germline assignment: CDR1 SEHNR and CDR2 FQNEAQ (reference sequence). The germline V and J ends were trimmed by 5 bases and 2 bases, with 15 bases remaining between them. The CDR3 is 15 amino acids. The CDR3 loop is CASSPVGARNYGYTF. DNA for the CDR3: TGTGCCAGCAGCCCCGTGGGGGCAAGAAACTATGGCTACACCTTC.

As for this clone: At one boundary the junction diverges from the germline segment, which might be a read error. This chain joins TRBV7-7 and TRBJ2-1; 7 bases are a match to TRBD1. The germline V gene encodes CDR1 SSHAT and CDR2 FNYEAQ (reference sequence). The CDR3 consists of 12 residues. This CDR3 is CASSATGDEQFF. DNA for the CDR3: TGTGCTAGCAGCGCCACAGGGGATGAGCAGTTCTTC.

V and J are TRBV5-4 and TRBJ1-2; weak D call: TRBD1 (6 bases). The V gene lost 0 bases and the J gene lost 5 bases, with 11 bases spanning the gap. CDR3 length: 14 amino acids. Germline values: CDR1 SGHNT, CDR2 YYREEE (reference sequence). The CDR3 bases are TGTGCCAGCAGCTTGGTAGCCCAGGGGTATGGCTACACCTTC. Its protein product is CASSLVAQGYGYTF.

This clone appeared a single time. The gene calls are TRBV19 and TRBJ2-5; 8 positions match TRBD1. Germline CDR1 is LNHDA and CDR2 is SQIVND (reference sequence). CDR3 size: 14 residues. Losses at the gene ends were 4 bases for V and 5 bases for J; bases not matched to a gene: 6. In nucleotides, the CDR3 is TGTGCCAGTAGTAGGACAGGGACGGGCGAGACCCAGTACTTC. Translated, it gives CASSRTGTGETQYF.

The V call is TRBV5-1, the J call TRBJ2-7, with a tentative D call TRBD1 (5 bases). The germline CDR1 and CDR2 sequences are SGHRS and YFSETQ. CDR3 length: 13 amino acids. V was trimmed by 5 bases and J by 4 bases, leaving 13 bases between them. The CDR3 DNA is TGCGCCAGCAGGGGGCTAACCCAATACGAGCAGTACTTC. Its translation: CASRGLTQYEQYF. Using reference TRBV5-1 and TRBJ2-7 for the parts outside the CDR3, the full variable domain is KAGVTQTPRYLIKTRGQQVTLSCSPISGHRSVSWYQQTPGQGLQFLFEYFSETQRNKGNFPGRFSGRQFSNSRSEMNVSTLELGDSALYLCASRGLTQYEQYFGPGTRLTVT.

The chain links TRBV12-5 to TRBJ2-1; D possibly corresponds to TRBD2 (5 bases). This CDR3 has 17 residues. Germline V gene lookup returns CDR1 LGHNT and CDR2 FRNRAP. With 2 bases removed from V and 2 bases from J, the gap between germline ends came to 16 bases. CDR3 residues: CASGLTLDGETYNEQFF. The CDR3 DNA reads TGTGCTAGTGGTTTGACACTCGACGGGGAAACCTACAATGAGCAGTTCTTC.

The V call is TRBV7-3, the J call TRBJ2-5, with 15 bases identical to TRBD2. The V gene end was trimmed by 5 bases and the J gene end by 5 bases; junction bases not matched to a gene: 6. Per the germline V gene, CDR1 is SGHTA and CDR2 is FQGTGA. This CDR3 comprises 16 residues. The DNA of the CDR3 is TGTGCCAGCAGCCTAGGGACTAGCGGGGGGAGGGAGACCCAGTACTTC. Amino acids: CASSLGTSGGRETQYF.

This chain links TRBV15 with TRBJ1-6; possible D gene TRBD1, 5 bases. CDR1 is LNHNV and CDR2 is YYDKDF in the germline V gene (reference sequence). Deletions cut 5 bases from V and 6 bases from J, with 11 bases between. CDR3 length: 14 residues. The CDR3 bases are TGTGCCACCAGCTCCCGACAGACTAATTCACCCCTCCACTTT. Amino acids: CATSSRQTNSPLHF. Variable domain in full (rest from reference TRBV15 and TRBJ1-6): DAMVIQNPRYQVTQFGKPVTLSCSQTLNHNVMYWYQQKSSQAPKLLFHYYDKDFNNEADTPDNFQSRRPNTSFCFLDIRSPGLGDTAMYLCATSSRQTNSPLHFGNGTRLTVT.

The chain has TRBV4-1 and TRBJ2-2, with D tentatively TRBD1 (6 bases). This CDR3 is 16 amino acids long. Germline assignment: CDR1 MGHRA and CDR2 YSYEKL. Trimming cost V 0 bases and J 5 bases, with 13 bases left between them. CDR3 protein: CASSQDIFQGTGELFF. The DNA of the CDR3 is TGCGCCAGCAGCCAAGATATCTTCCAGGGGACCGGGGAGCTGTTTTTT.

This sequence joins TRBV28 and TRBJ1-5, with 11 nucleotides matching TRBD1. With V trimmed by 5 bases and J by 0 bases, 12 bases remained unmatched. The CDR3 is 19 amino acids. In germline, CDR1 is MDHEN, CDR2 SYDVKM. DNA of the CDR3: TGTGCCAGCAGTGCACGCCGGGACAGGGGGTGGAATAGCAATCAGCCCCAGCATTTT. It yields the protein CASSARRDRGWNSNQPQHF.

V usage is TRBV18 and J usage is TRBJ1-3; 8 nucleotides match TRBD1. Germline CDR1 KGHSH, CDR2 LQKENI. V was clipped by 6 bases and J by 0 bases; unmatched bases: 7. The length of the CDR3 is 16 residues. The CDR3, as DNA: TGTGCCAGCTCGCCCCGGGACAGGCCCTCTGGAAACACCATATATTTT. This translates into CASSPRDRPSGNTIYF.

The V and J genes are TRBV7-3 and TRBJ1-1, with D uncertain. The CDR3 sequence is 14 residues long. The germline gives CDR1 SGHTA, CDR2 FQGTGA. The ends were cut back, 2 bases at V and 6 bases at J, with 13 bases in the middle. In DNA, the CDR3 is TGTGCCAGCAGCTTAGCTCCGGAGTGGCCTGAAGCTTTCTTT. This codes for CASSLAPEWPEAFF.

This clone was observed once. V and J are TRBV5-8 and TRBJ2-1; D is possibly TRBD2 (5 bases). The CDR3 is made up of 14 amino acids. The germline CDR1 and CDR2 sequences are SGHTS and YDEGEE. Trimming removed 4 bases at V and 7 bases at J, with 15 bases between. CDR3 amino acids: CASSPGSWRNEQFF. The CDR3 nucleotides are TGTGCCAGCAGCCCCGGCTCTTGGAGGAATGAGCAGTTCTTC. The entire variable domain, with the rest obtained from reference TRBV5-8 and TRBJ2-1, is as follows: EAGVTQSPTHLIKTRGQQATLRCSPISGHTSVYWYQQALGLGLQFLLWYDEGEERNRGNFPPRFSGRQFPNYSSELNVNALELEDSALYLCASSPGSWRNEQFFGPGTRLTVL.

The chain links TRBV18 to TRBJ1-1; tentatively, D is TRBD1 (6 bases). The CDR3 consists of 17 residues. Germline V lookup: CDR1 KGHSH, CDR2 LQKENI. Trimming took 2 bases from V and 3 from J, leaving 19 bases between them. The CDR3 nucleotides read TGTGCCAGCTCACCATTCTCCTCGGGGGGCGGGGACACTGAAGCTTTCTTT. Translated: CASSPFSSGGGDTEAFF.

V is TRBV11-2 and J is TRBJ2-2, with TRBD2 matching 11 bases. The J segment lost 2 bases and the V segment lost 3 bases, leaving 2 bases of the junction unmatched. Germline lookup yields CDR1 SGHAT and CDR2 FQNNGV. This CDR3 is built from 16 residues. CDR3: CASSFLAGGNTGELFF. The CDR3 bases are TGTGCCAGCAGCTTCCTAGCGGGGGGAAACACCGGGGAGCTGTTTTTT.

V usage is TRBV27 and J usage is TRBJ1-2; no definite D call. The CDR3 is 13 residues long. Germline assignment: CDR1 MNHEY and CDR2 SMNVEV (reference sequence). The V gene lost 2 bases and the J gene lost 2 bases, with 6 bases spanning the gap. CDR3: CASSLAGNYGYTF. For the CDR3, the DNA is TGTGCCAGCAGTTTAGCGGGGAACTATGGCTACACCTTC.

The J gene is TRBJ1-3, the V gene TRBV5-1; D not certain. The CDR3 runs 14 residues. V was cut by 0 bases and J by 9 bases, with 13 bases left in between. Germline CDR1 is SGHRS and CDR2 is YFSETQ. The CDR3 is CASSLALASSTIYF. The CDR3 DNA is TGCGCCAGCAGCTTGGCCCTAGCTTCGTCCACCATATATTTT. Combining the CDR3 with reference TRBV5-1 and TRBJ1-3 gives the whole variable domain KAGVTQTPRYLIKTRGQQVTLSCSPISGHRSVSWYQQTPGQGLQFLFEYFSETQRNKGNFPGRFSGRQFSNSRSEMNVSTLELGDSALYLCASSLALASSTIYFGEGSWLTVV.

The V and J genes are TRBV9 and TRBJ1-1, with 7 positions matching TRBD1. J gave up 3 bases and V 4 bases, and 12 bases lay outside the gene matches. The CDR3 is 16 residues long. Germline values: CDR1 SGDLS, CDR2 YYNGEE. CDR3 residues: CASSSYQGVGDTEAFF. CDR3 sequence (DNA): TGTGCCAGCAGCTCCTACCAGGGGGTGGGGGACACTGAAGCTTTCTTT.

This rearrangement joins TRBV19 to TRBJ1-5, with D unresolved. This CDR3 has 12 amino acids. Trimming took off 0 bases at V and 9 bases at J, with 6 bases between the two ends. The V gene's germline CDR1 is LNHDA and CDR2 SQIVND (reference sequence). For the CDR3, the DNA is TGTGCCAGTAGTATAGAAGCGCGGCCCCAGCATTTT. It yields the protein CASSIEARPQHF.

V gene TRBV4-2 combines with J gene TRBJ2-7, with 8 nucleotides matching TRBD2. Trimming removed 2 bases from V and 0 bases from J; junction bases left unmatched: 6. From germline, CDR1 is LGHNA and CDR2 YNFKEQ. The CDR3 covers 16 residues. Here the CDR3 DNA reads TGTGCCAGCAGCCAAACGACGGCGGGGGGCTCCTACGAGCAGTACTTC. It translates to CASSQTTAGGSYEQYF.